The 23 T cell receptor beta chains below come from one sample, sequenced in a study of tumor and adjacent non-tumor tissue in lung cancer. Three rounds of nested PCR, following a modified ARM-PCR protocol, produced the TCRbeta library. Using its own MiXCR run on the multiplex PCR reads, TCRdb lists one record per CDR3 protein. The sample records 120,000 or so distinct CDR3 sequences, 66% being singletons. No cell sorting was done before RNA was extracted from the tissue. Sequencing was done on a sample of lung tumor tissue. The receptors derive from a man aged 25 to 40 with non-small cell lung cancer.

Details on this clonotype: The limits of the CDR3 on the DNA are not certain, so only TCRdb's listed CDR3 is given. This chain's CDR3 is CVSSLHFGSGNTKYF. This chain joins TRBV6-5 and TRBJ1-3. From its first to its last residue, the CDR3 has 15 amino acids. CDR1 and CDR2 (germline): MNHEY, SVGAGI.

About this clonotype: One junction end disagrees with the germline gene, perhaps due to a read error. The V and J genes are TRBV6-5 and TRBJ1-1; no definite D call. The CDR3 totals 13 residues. The germline V gene encodes CDR1 MNHEY and CDR2 SVGAGI. The CDR3 is CASSYRGNSEAFF. CDR3 in DNA: TGTGCCAGCAGCTACCGTGGGAACTCTGAAGCTTTCTTT.

This clonotype came up many times. This rearrangement joins TRBV11-1 to TRBJ2-3; D is possibly TRBD2 (6 bases). Germline V gives CDR1 SGHAT, CDR2 FQDESV (reference sequence). Deletions cut 5 bases from V and 2 bases from J, with 11 bases between. The CDR3 covers 14 residues. The CDR3 nucleotides are TGTGCCAGCAGCCCCTGGGGGGACACAGATACGCAGTATTTT. Protein sequence: CASSPWGDTDTQYF. Based on the CDR3 plus reference TRBV11-1 and TRBJ2-3, the full variable domain is EAEVAQSPRYKITEKSQAVAFWCDPISGHATLYWYRQILGQGPELLVQFQDESVVDDSQLPKDRFSAERLKGVDSTLKIQPAELGDSAMYLCASSPWGDTDTQYFGPGTRLTVL.

This clonotype has just one count. This could be a read error, since a much larger clone is one nucleotide away. V gene TRBV10-1 combines with J gene TRBJ2-3, with 9 bases matching TRBD1. Germline CDR1 reads WNHNN; CDR2 reads SYGVQD (reference sequence). The CDR3 sequence is 15 residues long. CDR3 nucleotides: TGCGCCAGCAGCCAGGGACAGGGCAGCACAGCTACGCAGTATTTT. This translates into CASSQGQGSTATQYF.

This chain links TRBV28 with TRBJ2-1; weak D call: TRBD2 (5 bases). V lost 7 bases and J lost 0, with 22 bases in between. CDR3 length: 18 residues. Germline CDR1 and CDR2: MDHEN and SYDVKM. The CDR3, as DNA: TGTGCCAGCAATTCCCCCACAGCGGAGAATAGCTCCTACAATGAGCAGTTCTTC. Encoded protein: CASNSPTAENSSYNEQFF.

Turning to this clonotype: A junction end diverges from the germline sequence, so it may reflect a read error. This sequence joins TRBV6-5 and TRBJ2-1; 7 bases line up with TRBD1. Germline assignment: CDR1 MNHEY and CDR2 SVGAGI. CDR3 size: 14 residues. CDR3 region: CTSSYWQGDNGQFF. CDR3 sequence (DNA): TGTACCAGCAGTTACTGGCAGGGGGACAATGGCCAGTTCTTC.

This clonotype was counted ten times or more. The chain is built from TRBV11-2 and TRBJ1-2; D is ambiguous. The length of the CDR3 is 13 residues. Germline V gene sequence: CDR1 SGHAT, CDR2 FQNNGV. Trimming removed 5 bases from V and 8 bases from J, with 15 bases in between. The CDR3 bases are TGTGCCAGCAGCAAAGGTGGTGCCTGGGGCTACACCTTC. Protein product: CASSKGGAWGYTF.

With regard to this clonotype: This sequence may be a read error, since a much larger clone differs from it by one base. The genes are TRBV5-5 and TRBJ1-6; tentatively, D is TRBD1 (6 bases). The CDR3 consists of 14 residues. The V gene's germline CDR1 is SGHKS and CDR2 YYEKEE (reference sequence). Trimming left V 4 bases short and J 7 bases short, with 12 bases between. In DNA, the CDR3 is TGTGCCAGCAGCGCGACAGGCGCGAATTCACCCCTCCACTTT. The encoded protein is CASSATGANSPLHF.

Concerning this clonotype itself: A much bigger clone sits one base away, suggesting this may be a read error. The chain uses TRBV12-5 and TRBJ1-3; D is possibly TRBD1 (5 bases). Between the trimmed V and J ends, which lost 0 bases and 7 bases, there was a span of 19 bases. CDR1 and CDR2 (germline): LGHNT, FRNRAP. The CDR3 contains 17 residues. The CDR3 region has the DNA TGTGCTAGTGGTTTGGTAGTACGGAGTGACCGGGGGAACACCATATATTTT. Encoded protein: CASGLVVRSDRGNTIYF.

This rearrangement joins TRBV6-2 or TRBV6-3 to TRBJ2-7, with D tentatively TRBD1 or TRBD2 (5 bases each). Germline loops: CDR1 MNHEY, CDR2 SVGEGT. The CDR3 covers 15 residues. DNA of the CDR3: TGTGTCTGCAGATCCTCGGGACCTTCTTACCACGAGCAGTACTTC. It yields the protein CVCRSSGPSYHEQYF.

This clonotype was found many times. The chain joins TRBV12-3 or TRBV12-4 to TRBJ2-2; TRBD1 might be the D (6 bases). V lost 6 bases and J lost 1, with 6 bases in between. CDR3 size: 13 residues. CDR3 bases: TGTGCCAGCAGGACAGGGAACACCGGGGAGCTGTTTTTT. It yields the protein CASRTGNTGELFF.

A note on this clonotype: Possible read error: a much larger clone is one base away. The chain recombines TRBV6-5 with TRBJ2-2; a weak D match, TRBD2 (6 bases). The CDR3 is made up of 14 amino acids. The V gene's germline CDR1 is MNHEY and CDR2 SVGAGI. This chain's CDR3 is CTSSLYGREGELFF. CDR3 in DNA: TGTACCAGCAGTTTATACGGGAGAGAAGGGGAGCTGTTTTTT.

The J gene is TRBJ2-7, the V gene TRBV6-1; D might be TRBD2 (5 bases). The CDR3 is made up of 15 amino acids. V was trimmed by 0 bases and J by 2 bases, leaving 11 bases between them. Germline V CDR1 and CDR2: MNHNS, SASEGT. CDR3 bases: TGTGCCAGCAGTGAAGCGAAGGAGAGGGCCTACGAGCAGTACTTC. Amino acids: CASSEAKERAYEQYF.

Comments on this clonotype: This may stem from a read error, because a much larger clone lies one nucleotide away. This sequence joins TRBV6-5 and TRBJ1-2, with 8 bases lining up with TRBD1. Germline V CDR1 and CDR2: MNHEY, SVGAGI. The CDR3 totals 20 residues. The CDR3 DNA reads TGTGACAGCAGTTACTCGATAGTATTACCGGCGACAGGGGTTATCTATGGCTACACCTTC. Translating it yields CDSSYSIVLPATGVIYGYTF.

This clonotype was seen repeatedly, ten times or more. The gene calls are TRBV6-5 and TRBJ1-6, with no clear D. Germline V gene lookup returns CDR1 MNHEY and CDR2 SVGAGI. V was clipped by 0 bases and J by 10 bases, with 13 bases between them. There are 15 residues in the CDR3. The CDR3 reads CASSYSSPDLSPLHF. Written as DNA, the CDR3 is TGTGCCAGCAGTTACTCATCCCCCGATTTGTCACCCCTCCACTTT.

On this clonotype itself: This may be a read error: a much more frequent sequence differs by one nucleotide. V and J are TRBV20-1 and TRBJ2-5, with D perhaps TRBD1 (5 bases). The ends were cut back, 5 bases at V and 5 bases at J, with 18 bases in the middle. The CDR3 totals 14 residues. Germline CDR1 is DFQATT and CDR2 is SNEGSKA (reference sequence). DNA of the CDR3: TGCAGTGCTTGTTCAGGGCAGCTGGGGGAGACCCAGTACTTC. Translating gives CSACSGQLGETQYF.

The V gene is TRBV11-2, the J gene TRBJ2-1; D might be TRBD1 or TRBD2, each matching 5 bases. V was cut by 5 bases and J by 7 bases, with 21 bases left in between. The CDR3 runs to 16 residues. From germline, CDR1 is SGHAT and CDR2 FQNNGV. The CDR3 sequence is CASSPLTGTEINEQFF. CDR3 sequence (DNA): TGTGCCAGCAGCCCATTGACCGGGACGGAAATAAATGAGCAGTTCTTC. The full variable domain, completed using reference TRBV11-2 and TRBJ2-1, is EAGVAQSPRYKIIEKRQSVAFWCNPISGHATLYWYQQILGQGPKLLIQFQNNGVVDDSQLPKDRFSAERLKGVDSTLKIQPAKLEDSAVYLCASSPLTGTEINEQFFGPGTRLTVL.

Comments on this clonotype: At one of its ends the junction is not consistent with the germline gene, which may arise from a read error. This chain links TRBV12-3 or TRBV12-4 with TRBJ1-2, with a weak D call TRBD1 (5 bases). The CDR3 loop spans 11 amino acids. CDR3 bases: TGTACCAACAGTGTAGGGACTGGCTACACCTTT. Translating gives CTNSVGTGYTF.

As concerns this clonotype: A read error may produce the germline difference seen at one junction end. The chain links TRBV10-2 to TRBJ2-1, with TRBD2 matching over 14 bases. The CDR3 is 16 amino acids. Per germline, CDR1 WSHSY and CDR2 SAAADI. The CDR3 reads CPSSGSGLAGVGEQFF. Here the CDR3 DNA reads TGCCCCAGCAGTGGGTCGGGACTAGCGGGAGTGGGTGAGCAGTTCTTC.

Comments on this clonotype: The germline gene is not matched at one end of the junction; a read error may be the cause. The J gene is TRBJ1-2, the V gene TRBV29-1; D is ambiguous. The germline gives CDR1 SQVTM, CDR2 ANQGSEA. The CDR3 totals 15 residues. The CDR3, as DNA: TGCAGTGTTGATATGGCAGAGGCGATCCTGGGGGGCTACACCTTC. Translated, it gives CSVDMAEAILGGYTF.

This clonotype appeared a single time. Lacking the conserved final phenylalanine or tryptophan, this CDR3 likely reflects a read error. The V and J genes are TRBV6-1 and TRBJ1-2; no clear D. CDR1 and CDR2 from the germline V gene are MNHNS and SASEGT. Trimming left V 9 bases short and J 6 bases short, with 11 bases between. The CDR3 is 11 amino acids. The CDR3 here is CASSRFDGYTL. The CDR3 nucleotides are TGTGCCAGTAGTCGATTTGATGGCTACACCCTC.

About this clonotype itself: Germline is not matched at one junction end, which may reflect a read error. The chain uses TRBV20-1 and TRBJ1-5, with 7 bases identical to TRBD1. Germline V CDR1 and CDR2: DFQATT, SNEGSKA (reference sequence). This CDR3 comprises 16 residues. The CDR3 DNA sequence: TGCAGTGGTAGGAGACAGGGTTTCGCGAGCAATCAGCCCCAGCATTTC. Translation: CSGRRQGFASNQPQHF.

In this sample, this clonotype turned up once. One end of the junction is discordant with germline, which a read error may explain. The CDR3 DNA reads TGCGCTAGCAGCCAAGATCTGGGCAGGGTGTCGGCTGAAGCTTTCTTT. It is translated as CASSQDLGRVSAEAFF. This rearrangement joins TRBV4-1 to TRBJ1-1; D is perhaps TRBD1 (5 bases). Germline-derived CDR1 and CDR2 are MGHRA and YSYEKL. The CDR3 extends over 16 amino acids.